This passage covers 28 T cell receptor beta chains from one sample sequenced in a study of T-cell memory formation after mild COVID-19. TCRdb re-analysed the 5' RACE reads in MiXCR, keeping a single row per CDR3 protein. The sample includes about 150,000 distinct CDR3 sequences, about 19% of them seen just once. The sample was PBMCs or a T cell subset sorted from them (not recorded which). The receptors shown here come from an adult woman who had mild COVID-19 (a few samples of this study predate the infection). Cell type and time point are not known.

This clonotype has only a few counts. DNA for the CDR3: TGCGCCAGCAGCAGCGGACTAGCGAGTGAGACCCAGTACTTC. Translated, it gives CASSSGLASETQYF. The chain links TRBV5-1 to TRBJ2-5; 9 positions match TRBD2. The CDR3 spans 14 residues. The V gene's germline CDR1 is SGHRS and CDR2 YFSETQ. The ends lost 4 bases at V and 5 bases at J; junction bases unmatched: 6.

This chain links TRBV3-1 with TRBJ1-5, with D maybe TRBD1 (6 bases). Germline CDR1 and CDR2: LGHDT and YNNKEL (reference sequence). The V gene lost 1 base and the J gene lost 4 bases, with 11 bases spanning the gap. CDR3 length equals 15 residues. Here the CDR3 DNA reads TGTGCCAGCAGCCAAGGAACAGGGAGAAATCAGCCCCAGCATTTT. It is translated as CASSQGTGRNQPQHF.

This clonotype was detected only once. The chain has TRBV19 and TRBJ1-4; D gene unclear. Germline V gene sequence: CDR1 LNHDA, CDR2 SQIVND (reference sequence). The CDR3 contains 15 residues. V was trimmed by 1 base and J by 8 bases, leaving 14 bases between them. The CDR3 DNA follows: TGTGCCAGTAGTATAGGCGGCGGAAGTATCGAAAAACTGTTTTTT. Residues: CASSIGGGSIEKLFF.

The gene calls are TRBV24-1 and TRBJ2-1; a possible D gene is TRBD1 (5 bases). This CDR3 comprises 15 residues. CDR1 and CDR2 (germline): KGHDR, SFDVKD. Trimming left V 6 bases short and J 1 base short, with 12 bases between. The CDR3 DNA reads as TGTGCCACCAGTAATACAGGAAATTCCTACAATGAGCAGTTCTTC. This translates into CATSNTGNSYNEQFF.

The chain is built from TRBV6-5 and TRBJ2-2; 10 nucleotides align to TRBD2. This CDR3 spans 16 amino acids. The J segment lost 7 bases and the V segment lost 0 bases, leaving 5 bases of the junction unmatched. The germline gives CDR1 MNHEY, CDR2 SVGAGI. The CDR3 region is CASSYSASGGVGELFF. CDR3 coding DNA: TGTGCCAGCAGTTACTCGGCTAGCGGGGGAGTCGGGGAGCTGTTTTTT.

This clonotype was detected only a few times. Its ends do not fully match the called genes, so a read error is possible. V and J are TRBV6-2 or TRBV6-3 and TRBJ1-1; no clear D gene. CDR1 is MNHEY, CDR2 SVGEGT, per germline. CDR3 length: 14 residues. The CDR3 bases are TGTGCCAGCAGCTACTCTTCGATGGACACTGAAGCTTTCTTT. The encoded protein is CASSYSSMDTEAFF.

This clonotype turned up a few times. The chain combines TRBV11-2 with TRBJ2-1; TRBD2 agrees at 8 bases. CDR1 SGHAT and CDR2 FQNNGV come from the germline V gene. V was pared by 5 bases and J by 2 bases, with 17 bases of the junction left unmatched. CDR3 length: 19 residues. CDR3 region: CASSPLLLGTSRPYNEQFF. CDR3 DNA: TGTGCCAGCAGCCCACTATTATTGGGGACTAGTCGGCCCTACAATGAGCAGTTCTTC.

The table lists this clonotype with a few counts. This chain connects TRBV4-3 to TRBJ2-2; 9 nucleotides line up with TRBD1. The CDR3 length is 14 residues. Unmatched junction bases numbered 4, after V lost 4 bases and J lost 7 bases. In germline, CDR1 is LGHNA, CDR2 YSLEER. The CDR3 sequence is CASSRDRGDGELFF. CDR3 coding DNA: TGCGCCAGCAGCCGTGACAGGGGGGACGGGGAGCTGTTTTTT.

This clonotype was detected only a few times. The chain combines TRBV12-3 or TRBV12-4 with TRBJ2-3; D unresolved. With 8 bases removed from V and 6 bases from J, the gap between germline ends came to 9 bases. The CDR3 covers 11 residues. The CDR3 loop reads CASRLADTQYF. CDR3 sequence (DNA): TGTGCCAGCCGCTTGGCGGATACGCAGTATTTT.

This clonotype has only a few counts. The J gene is TRBJ2-6, the V gene TRBV6-5; the D is unclear. The germline CDR1 and CDR2 sequences are MNHEY and SVGAGI. V lost 0 bases and J lost 3, with 9 bases in between. The CDR3 extends over 16 amino acids. The CDR3 protein is CASSYSGPRGANVLTF. CDR3 coding DNA: TGTGCCAGCAGTTACTCAGGTCCTCGTGGGGCCAACGTCCTGACTTTC.

This clonotype was seen a handful of times. The CDR3 DNA reads as TGCAGTGCTAGGGGACAGGGGGCCCCAGATACGCAGTATTTT. Translated, it gives CSARGQGAPDTQYF. This chain joins TRBV20-1 and TRBJ2-3; 12 positions agree with TRBD1. J lost 4 bases, V lost 3 bases, and 2 bases had no gene match. The CDR3 length is 14 residues. Germline V gene sequence: CDR1 DFQATT, CDR2 SNEGSKA (reference sequence).

This clonotype showed up just a few times. This chain links TRBV5-5 with TRBJ1-4; D is perhaps TRBD1 (5 bases). V was shortened by 4 bases and J by 3 bases, with 13 bases between the two germline ends. This CDR3 comprises 15 residues. The germline gives CDR1 SGHKS, CDR2 YYEKEE (reference sequence). CDR3 region: CASSAGGVSNEKLFF. The CDR3 region has the DNA TGTGCCAGCAGCGCCGGGGGGGTTTCTAATGAAAAACTGTTTTTT.

V gene TRBV20-1 combines with J gene TRBJ2-3; tentatively, D is TRBD1 (6 bases). The V gene's germline CDR1 is DFQATT and CDR2 SNEGSKA (reference sequence). CDR3 length: 14 amino acids. V was trimmed by 4 bases and J by 2 bases, leaving 13 bases between them. The CDR3 DNA follows: TGCAGTGCTATGGACAGAACGACCACAGATACGCAGTATTTT. Translated: CSAMDRTTTDTQYF.

This clonotype was seen a handful of times. This rearrangement joins TRBV10-3 to TRBJ1-4; D remains ambiguous. Looked up from germline, CDR1 is ENHRY and CDR2 is SYGVKD. Between the trimmed V and J ends, which lost 3 bases and 7 bases, there was a span of 9 bases. The CDR3 spans 13 residues. Here the CDR3 reads CAISDSLFEKLFF. For the CDR3, the DNA is TGTGCCATCAGTGACAGTTTGTTTGAAAAACTGTTTTTT.

The chain links TRBV11-2 to TRBJ2-1, with D possibly matching TRBD1 (5 bases). The V and J ends lost 3 bases and 3 bases respectively, with 12 bases between them. The germline V gene encodes CDR1 SGHAT and CDR2 FQNNGV. The CDR3 has 15 residues. In DNA form, the CDR3 reads TGTGCCAGCAGCTTGAGCCAGCAGGGCTACAATGAGCAGTTCTTC. It translates to CASSLSQQGYNEQFF.

The chain links TRBV3-1 to TRBJ2-2; D is ambiguous. Trimming cost V 5 bases and J 4 bases, with 5 bases left between them. Germline V CDR1 and CDR2: LGHDT, YNNKEL (reference sequence). CDR3 length: 12 residues. This chain's CDR3 is CASSSGTGELFF. The DNA of the CDR3 is TGTGCCAGCAGCTCGGGCACCGGGGAGCTGTTTTTT.

V and J are TRBV5-1 and TRBJ2-3, with D perhaps matching TRBD1 or TRBD2 (5 bases each). The germline CDR1 and CDR2 sequences are SGHRS and YFSETQ. The V end was cut by 5 bases, the J end by 0 bases, with 13 bases between. This CDR3 has 15 residues. The CDR3 spells CASRSGTASTDTQYF. In nucleotides, the CDR3 is TGCGCCAGCAGATCCGGGACGGCCAGCACAGATACGCAGTATTTT. The full variable domain, its missing parts supplied by reference TRBV5-1 and TRBJ2-3, is KAGVTQTPRYLIKTRGQQVTLSCSPISGHRSVSWYQQTPGQGLQFLFEYFSETQRNKGNFPGRFSGRQFSNSRSEMNVSTLELGDSALYLCASRSGTASTDTQYFGPGTRLTVL.

The chain joins TRBV4-3 to TRBJ2-1; D ambiguous. The CDR3 has 16 residues. The V end lost 0 bases, the J end lost 7 bases, and 16 bases lay between the germline ends. Per germline, CDR1 LGHNA and CDR2 YSLEER. In DNA form, the CDR3 reads TGCGCCAGCAGCCAAGATGCGGTAGCCCGCCGGAATGAGCAGTTCTTC. Its protein product is CASSQDAVARRNEQFF.

The chain couples TRBV25-1 to TRBJ2-6, with a weak D call TRBD2 (5 bases). CDR1 is MGHDK, CDR2 SYGVNS, per germline. This CDR3 contains 15 residues. V was cut by 4 bases and J by 1 base, with 8 bases left in between. The CDR3 nucleotides are TGTGCCAGCAGTGGCTCGGGGTCTGGGGCCAACGTCCTGACTTTC. This sequence encodes CASSGSGSGANVLTF.

This rearrangement joins TRBV12-3 or TRBV12-4 to TRBJ1-2; D uncertain. The CDR3 contains 11 residues. V lost 6 bases and J lost 5, with 7 bases in between. CDR3 DNA sequence: TGTGCCAGCAGCCGGGAATATGGCTACACCTTC. It yields the protein CASSREYGYTF.

This clonotype was counted only a few times. The chain couples TRBV2 to TRBJ1-5; D gene unclear. CDR3 size: 13 residues. Germline-derived CDR1 and CDR2 are SNHLY and FYNNEI. The V gene lost 1 base and the J gene lost 6 bases, with 7 bases spanning the gap. The CDR3 DNA reads as TGTGCCAGCAGTGAAGGAGGGAGTCAGCCCCAGCATTTT. Amino acids: CASSEGGSQPQHF. The full variable domain, its missing parts supplied by reference TRBV2 and TRBJ1-5, is EPEVTQTPSHQVTQMGQEVILRCVPISNHLYFYWYRQILGQKVEFLVSFYNNEISEKSEIFDDQFSVERPDGSNFTLKIRSTKLEDSAMYFCASSEGGSQPQHFGDGTRLSIL.

The chain employs TRBV5-4 and TRBJ2-7; perhaps D is TRBD1 or TRBD2 (6 bases each). The CDR3 extends over 15 amino acids. The germline CDR1 and CDR2 sequences are SGHNT and YYREEE (reference sequence). V was clipped by 4 bases and J by 6 bases, with 20 bases between them. CDR3 residues: CASSRGGQSQIEQYF. The CDR3 DNA reads TGTGCCAGCAGCCGGGGAGGACAGTCCCAGATCGAGCAGTACTTC.

The CDR3 spells CASSLQGAVNTDTQYF. The CDR3 DNA reads as TGTGCCAGCAGCTTACAGGGGGCGGTCAACACAGATACGCAGTATTTT. The chain has TRBV7-3 and TRBJ2-3; 8 bases agree with TRBD1. V was clipped by 2 bases and J by 2 bases; unmatched bases: 6. The CDR3 spans 16 residues. CDR1 and CDR2 (germline): SGHTA, FQGTGA.

The rearrangement joins TRBV5-1 to TRBJ1-1; 10 bases are a match to TRBD1. Germline trimming cut 1 base from V and 6 bases from J; bases unmatched to any gene: 6. CDR3 length equals 15 residues. Germline V gives CDR1 SGHRS, CDR2 YFSETQ. Here the CDR3 reads CASSLSGQGKAEAFF. In DNA, the CDR3 is TGCGCCAGCAGCTTGTCGGGACAGGGGAAGGCTGAAGCTTTCTTT.

This clonotype came up a few times. This chain joins TRBV20-1 and TRBJ2-3, with D tentatively TRBD1 (6 bases). The CDR3 contains 15 residues. Germline-derived CDR1 and CDR2 are DFQATT and SNEGSKA (reference sequence). The V end lost 5 bases, the J end lost 2 bases, and 17 bases lay between the germline ends. CDR3 coding DNA: TGCAGTGCTGGCCCTCCGGGACAAAACACAGATACGCAGTATTTT. Its translation: CSAGPPGQNTDTQYF.

CDR3 residues: CASSPLFLDSNYGYTF. The CDR3 DNA reads TGTGCCAGCAGCCCACTTTTCCTGGACAGTAACTATGGCTACACCTTC. This chain uses TRBV9 with TRBJ1-2; possible D gene TRBD1, 6 bases. From germline, CDR1 is SGDLS and CDR2 YYNGEE. This CDR3 comprises 16 residues. Trimming pared 4 bases from V and 1 base from J, leaving 17 bases between.

The CDR3 DNA reads TGTGCCAGCAGCTTAGTAATCGGGATGGGCTCCTACGAGCAGTACTTC. This encodes CASSLVIGMGSYEQYF. This rearrangement joins TRBV11-3 to TRBJ2-7, with D maybe TRBD2 (5 bases). Germline V gene sequence: CDR1 SGHNT, CDR2 YENEEA. V was cut by 1 base and J by 0 bases, with 13 bases left in between. The CDR3 runs to 16 residues.

V gene TRBV11-2 combines with J gene TRBJ2-2; 8 bases align to TRBD2. V dropped 5 bases and J dropped 6; count of bases not matched to a gene: 8. Germline V gene data show CDR1 as SGHAT and CDR2 as FQNNGV. CDR3 length equals 15 residues. The CDR3 reads CASSRGGSTAGELFF. The CDR3 DNA sequence: TGTGCCAGCAGCCGGGGGGGCTCCACGGCCGGGGAGCTGTTTTTT.